The present entry profiles one T cell receptor beta chain with its context. Its antigen specificity is not known. There are no base qualities to consult, and no much larger clone falls within one base. The data derive from a study of T cells generated in artificial thymic organoids (dated by TCRdb to 2015 to 2018). For context, the study as a whole: TCR alpha and beta CDR3 repertoires of in vitro artificial thymic organoid-derived CD8 single positive T cells were compared with thymic and peripheral blood naive CD8 T cells. The displayed repertoire sequencing data were described as being representative of three independent experiments.

CDR3 length: 15 amino acids, cysteine to phenylalanine. Only CDR3 DNA remains: 45 bases, in frame from the first base. CDR1 and CDR2 are read off the germline V gene as LGHNA and YNFKEQ. Trimmed from V: 4 bases; trimmed from J: 2 bases; junction bases lacking a gene match: 4. Artificial thymic organoids were built by aggregating human HSPCs with MS5 murine stromal cells transduced with human DLL1, cultured at an air-liquid interface. Organoids were seeded with FACS-purified CD34+CD3- hematopoietic stem and progenitor cells depleted of residual T cells. The culture medium for the organoids was serum-free RB27, which consists of RPMI 1640 supplemented with B27, FLT3L, IL-7 and ascorbic acid. Organoid and thymic CD3+TCRalphabeta+CD8 single positive T cells were FACS sorted before RNA extraction. Total RNA was purified from roughly 40,000 to 200,000 sorted cells per sample with the RNeasy Micro kit, and quality checked on an Agilent RNA 6000 Nano chip.

TCRalpha and TCRbeta libraries were amplified in separate semi-nested PCR reactions using Advantage 2 and reverse primers located in the TRAC or TRBC constant regions. Between about 3 and 550 ng of total RNA was used as input for first-strand cDNA synthesis. The TCR cDNA libraries were generated by 5'-RACE using the SMARTer PCR cDNA Synthesis kit, with a poly-dT primer driving first-strand synthesis. Sample-specific 5-nucleotide barcodes were carried by the semi-nested constant-region reverse primers, and the resulting products were cleaned using the Zymo DNA Clean and Concentrator-5 kit. Pools of up to ten barcoded samples were ligated to Illumina adaptors and sequenced on an Illumina MiSeq as 2 x 150 bp paired-end reads. Per the original workflow: After demultiplexing, reads were aligned with BLAT to a custom library containing all human TRAV, TRAJ, TRBV, TRBD and TRBJ combinations from IMGT. The best BLAT hits were picked using pslCDnaFilter (-maxAligns=1, -ignoreIntrons), and custom Perl scripts were used to calculate clonotype frequencies. The public reads were reprocessed in TCRdb via fastp at Q25 and MiXCR, keeping in-frame beta chains. Every CDR3 protein is listed once, alongside the most common genes and DNA of its rows. TCRdb, rather than the study authors, made the V and J calls. A total of about 5,400 distinct CDR3 sequences appear in this sample, less than 30% of them only once. The top ten clones comprise roughly 3.2% of the sample.

General study outcomes and caveats: Physiological TCR clonotype diversity, comparable to that of thymic and blood naive CD8 T cells, was observed in organoid-derived CD8 single positive T cells. Organoid-derived T cells showed no skewing in Valpha or Vbeta usage, which argues against dominance of unconventional lineages or clonal expansions.

This clonotype was sampled from a human donor who gave cord blood stem cells for thymic organoid culture, a cardiac surgery patient who gave postnatal thymus, or a blood donor (not recorded which). The chain couples TRBV4-2 to TRBJ2-3, with TRBD1 matching 9 junction bases. Material: naive CD8+ T cells grown in artificial thymic organoids from cord blood stem and progenitor cells. What this sample's cell subset or site label stands for: CD3+TCRalphabeta+CD8SP T cells; for blood, CD45RO-CCR7+ naive CD8+ T cells. The bases are TGTGCCAGCAGCCTGGGACAGGGATTCACAGATACGCAGTATTTT. This gives the protein CASSLGQGFTDTQYF.